This TCR beta chain is from a study of T cells after posttransplantation cyclophosphamide. Points from the study as a whole: Blood and skin or GI T cell repertoires showed limited TRB overlap. Later blood repertoires were often dominated by clones from the donor CD8+ memory compartment.

Trimming removed 0 bases from V and 4 bases from J, with 12 bases in between. Germline CDR1 reads MGHRA; CDR2 reads YSYEKL. The CDR3 is 15 amino acids. This clone was seen a few times. The antigen remains undetermined. Busulfan-fludarabine conditioning, marrow transplant, and cyclophosphamide on days +3 and +4 were administered. Data came from immunoSEQ multiplex PCR; TCRdb stores just in-frame clones and leaves some out. The sample has 6,000 to 7,500 clones, about 92% seen once. The sequencing used CD8+ T cells sorted from blood, collected after allogeneic stem cell transplant with posttransplant cyclophosphamide. The V gene is TRBV4-1, the J gene TRBJ1-2; D possibly corresponds to TRBD1 (6 bases). The sequence came from a male patient between 55 and 70 years old who received an allogeneic stem cell transplant from a related donor and was CMV-positive. The graft donor may account for some of the T cells. The CDR3 loop reads CASSQDFTGTYGYTF. Here the CDR3 DNA reads TGCGCCAGCAGCCAAGATTTTACAGGGACCTATGGCTACACCTTC.